This is a list of T cell receptor beta chains from one sample in a study of shared T cell receptors in the human thymus. Sequencing used immunoSEQ multiplex PCR; TCRdb keeps in-frame clones, though not all of them. Of 700,000 or so clones detected, approximately 85% appear once; the ten largest clones hold more than 0.008%. This sample also appeared in a second study, on human thymus T cells.

Sequenced sample: thymocytes. The receptors stem from a girl under two years old with a congenital heart defect. CDR3s include the opening cysteine and the closing phenylalanine or tryptophan. The D gene is left open where the match is weak. Size is omitted from some rows. Given values are once, few, many or a class for expanded clones.

size: once; J: TRBJ1-2; D: -; V: TRBV5-1; CDR3: CASSLLATYGYTF; DNA: TGCGCCAGCAGCTTGTTGGCCACCTATGGCTACACCTTC
size: -; J: TRBJ1-6; D: TRBD1; V: TRBV27; CDR3: CASSLPRATGWGSPLHF; DNA: TGTGCCAGCAGTTTACCACGGGCGACAGGGTGGGGGTCACCCCTCCACTTT
size: -; J: TRBJ2-5; D: -; V: TRBV4-3; CDR3: CASSQDPGEETQYF; DNA: TGCGCCAGCAGCCAAGATCCGGGAGAGGAGACCCAGTACTTC
size: -; J: TRBJ1-6; D: TRBD1; V: TRBV2; CDR3: CASSELSETGFSPLHF; DNA: TGTGCCAGCAGTGAACTCTCGGAGACAGGGTTCTCACCCCTCCACTTT
size: -; J: TRBJ2-2; D: -; V: TRBV19; CDR3: CASSQNLHRQPRRTGELFF; DNA: TGTGCCAGTAGTCAGAACCTTCACCGACAGCCGCGAAGGACCGGGGAGCTGTTTTTT
size: -; J: TRBJ2-1; D: -; V: TRBV14; CDR3: CASSHTGSSYNEQFF; DNA: TGTGCCAGCAGCCATACAGGTTCCTCCTACAATGAGCAGTTCTTC
size: -; J: TRBJ1-5; D: -; V: TRBV6-6; CDR3: CASSYLPGFWQPQHF; DNA: TGTGCCAGCAGTTACCTTCCAGGGTTTTGGCAGCCCCAGCATTTT
size: -; J: TRBJ2-1; D: TRBD1; V: TRBV2; CDR3: CASSKTYLGYRTTGWDEQFF; DNA: TGTGCCAGCAGTAAAACGTATTTAGGGTATCGAACGACAGGGTGGGATGAGCAGTTCTTC
size: -; J: TRBJ1-5; D: -; V: TRBV19; CDR3: CASSIDRGDQPQHF; DNA: TGTGCCAGTAGTATAGACAGGGGTGACCAGCCCCAGCATTTT
size: -; J: TRBJ1-6; D: TRBD1; V: TRBV6-1; CDR3: CASTNRGYYNSPLHF; DNA: TGTGCCAGCACGAACAGGGGATACTATAATTCACCCCTCCACTTT
size: few; J: TRBJ1-6; D: -; V: TRBV4-1; CDR3: CASSQDPEAYPAGGSPLHF; DNA: TGCGCCAGCAGCCAAGATCCAGAGGCGTATCCCGCGGGAGGTTCACCCCTCCACTTT
size: -; J: TRBJ2-6; D: TRBD1; V: TRBV13; CDR3: CASSSRDRGPSGANVLTF; DNA: TGTGCCAGCAGCTCCCGGGACAGGGGTCCCTCTGGGGCCAACGTCCTGACTTTC
size: few; J: TRBJ1-2; D: -; V: TRBV6-1; CDR3: CASSEYGDSNYGYTF; DNA: TGTGCCAGCAGTGAATATGGTGACAGTAACTATGGCTACACCTTC
size: -; J: TRBJ2-3; D: TRBD2; V: TRBV6-1; CDR3: CASCLAGVTDTQYF; DNA: TGTGCCAGTTGTCTAGCGGGGGTAACAGATACGCAGTATTTT
size: -; J: TRBJ1-1; D: TRBD1; V: TRBV19; CDR3: CASRTGAMNTEAFF; DNA: TGTGCCAGTCGGACAGGGGCTATGAACACTGAAGCTTTCTTT
size: -; J: TRBJ1-5; D: -; V: TRBV14; CDR3: CASSHRGGLTKLNQPQHF; DNA: TGTGCCAGCAGCCATAGAGGCGGGCTAACGAAACTCAATCAGCCCCAGCATTTT
size: -; J: TRBJ2-3; D: TRBD2; V: TRBV28; CDR3: CASSLWGLAGGLITDTQYF; DNA: TGTGCCAGCAGTCTATGGGGACTAGCGGGGGGGCTGATCACAGATACGCAGTATTTT
size: -; J: TRBJ1-6; D: TRBD1; V: TRBV6-5; CDR3: CASSQTGRNSPLHF; DNA: TGTGCCAGCAGTCAGACAGGGAGGAATTCACCCCTCCACTTT
size: -; J: TRBJ1-1; D: TRBD1; V: TRBV5-1; CDR3: CASSGWDRGDTEAFF; DNA: TGCGCCAGCAGCGGATGGGACAGGGGAGACACTGAAGCTTTCTTT
size: -; J: TRBJ1-6; D: TRBD1; V: TRBV4-2; CDR3: CASSPRTQGQSYNSPLHF; DNA: TGTGCCAGCAGCCCAAGGACACAGGGGCAGTCCTATAATTCACCCCTCCACTTT
size: -; J: TRBJ2-3; D: -; V: TRBV4-3; CDR3: CASSQEFTGHTDTQYF; DNA: TGCGCCAGCAGCCAAGAGTTCACAGGTCACACAGATACGCAGTATTTT
size: -; J: TRBJ1-4; D: -; V: TRBV9; CDR3: CASSPRVAYNEKLFF; DNA: TGTGCCAGCAGCCCCCGGGTCGCATATAATGAAAAACTGTTTTTT